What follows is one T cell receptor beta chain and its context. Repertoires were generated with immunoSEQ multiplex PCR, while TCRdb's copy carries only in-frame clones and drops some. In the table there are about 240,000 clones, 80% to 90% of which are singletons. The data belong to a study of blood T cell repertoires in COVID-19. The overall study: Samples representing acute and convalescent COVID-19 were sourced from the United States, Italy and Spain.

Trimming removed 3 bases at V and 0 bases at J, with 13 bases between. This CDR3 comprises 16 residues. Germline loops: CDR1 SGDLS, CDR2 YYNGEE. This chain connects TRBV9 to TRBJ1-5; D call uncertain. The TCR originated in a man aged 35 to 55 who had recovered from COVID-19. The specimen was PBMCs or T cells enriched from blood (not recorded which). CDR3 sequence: CASSADDTNSNQPQHF. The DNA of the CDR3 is TGTGCCAGCAGCGCCGACGACACAAATAGCAATCAGCCCCAGCATTTT. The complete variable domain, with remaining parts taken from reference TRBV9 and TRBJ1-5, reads DSGVTQTPKHLITATGQRVTLRCSPRSGDLSVYWYQQSLDQGLQFLIQYYNGEERAKGNILERFSAQQFPDLHSELNLSSLELGDSALYFCASSADDTNSNQPQHFGDGTRLSIL.